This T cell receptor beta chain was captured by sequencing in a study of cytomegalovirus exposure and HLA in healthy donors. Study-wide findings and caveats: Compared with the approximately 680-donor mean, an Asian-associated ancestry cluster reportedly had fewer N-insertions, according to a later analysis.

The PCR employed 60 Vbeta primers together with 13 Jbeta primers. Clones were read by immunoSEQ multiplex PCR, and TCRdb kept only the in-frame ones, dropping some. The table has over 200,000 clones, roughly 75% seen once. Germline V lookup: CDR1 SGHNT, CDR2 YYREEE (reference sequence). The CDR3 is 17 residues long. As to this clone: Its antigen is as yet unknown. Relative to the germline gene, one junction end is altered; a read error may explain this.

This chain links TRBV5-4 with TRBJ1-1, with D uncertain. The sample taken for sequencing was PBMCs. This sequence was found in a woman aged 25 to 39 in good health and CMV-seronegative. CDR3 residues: CVSSLGEKSIFRAEAFF. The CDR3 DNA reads TGTGTCAGCAGCTTGGGCGAGAAGTCGATTTTTAGAGCTGAAGCTTTCTTT.